This T cell receptor (beta chain) was obtained from a study of a mutant IDH1 vaccine in newly diagnosed glioma. The wider study: Eight vaccinations reached patients in weeks 1, 3, 5, 7, 11, 15, 19 and 23. Vaccines were begun 4-6 weeks after radiotherapy alone, or with temozolomide cycles.

Sample time point: week 5, during vaccination. Mutant IDH1 20-mer peptide, at 300 ug, made up each vaccine dose, with topical imiquimod. CDR1 and CDR2 (germline): SGHDN, FVKESK. The CDR3 has 16 residues. The ends were cut back, 5 bases at V and 5 bases at J, with 21 bases in the middle. Notes on this clone: Its target is unknown.

Study-level points and caveats: Overall, 85% to 95% of patients had vaccine-induced immune responses.

Profiling relied on immunoSEQ multiplex PCR, and the TCRdb table lists in-frame clones only, not all of them. The table lists about 25,000 clones, about three quarters of them singletons, with roughly a tenth in the top ten. The TCR originated in a man aged 35 to 55 with glioma. This material consisted of PBMCs, taken from a glioma patient whose treatment included an IDH1 peptide vaccine. This sequence joins TRBV14 and TRBJ1-1; TRBD1 is a possible D gene (6 bases). DNA for the CDR3: TGTGCCAGCAGCTATCGGGACACGGGGCCGGGTACTGAAGCTTTCTTT. As protein: CASSYRDTGPGTEAFF.